A selection of T cell receptor beta chains follows, all from one sample in a study of brain metastases from non-small cell lung cancer. Method: immunoSEQ multiplex PCR; TCRdb's copy keeps in-frame clones and lacks some. The sample contains over 2,500 clones, around 90% of which appear only once. The sample taken for sequencing was primary lung tumor tissue. These receptors were obtained from a donor aged 40 or older with non-small cell lung cancer. Both conserved end residues are part of each CDR3. A D gene is named only where the DNA matches it firmly. Size is stated for part of the rows, as once, few or many counts, or as a class when the clone is expanded.

>TRBJ2-2|TRBV18|NA|NA
CASPQGPNTGELFF
TGTGCCAGCCCACAGGGCCCGAACACCGGGGAGCTGTTTTTT
>TRBJ2-5|TRBV15|NA|NA
CATSRAGRNSEETQYF
TGTGCCACCAGCAGAGCAGGCCGAAACTCCGAAGAGACCCAGTACTTC
>TRBJ2-5|TRBV7-3|TRBD1|once
CASSQRGTGEGETQYF
TGTGCCAGCAGCCAAAGGGGAACAGGGGAAGGGGAGACCCAGTACTTC
>TRBJ2-4|TRBV12-3/TRBV12-4|NA|NA
CASGADSKNIQYF
TGTGCCAGCGGAGCGGATTCCAAAAACATTCAGTACTTC
>TRBJ2-1|TRBV7-3|TRBD2|NA
CASSPRASGGAKNSDNEQFF
TGTGCCAGCAGCCCCCGCGCTAGCGGGGGGGCCAAGAACAGCGACAATGAGCAGTTCTTC
>TRBJ1-2|TRBV5-1|TRBD1|few
CASSLTGHQQGGTF
TGCGCCAGCAGCTTGACCGGGCACCAACAGGGGGGCACCTTC
>TRBJ2-6|TRBV6-5|NA|NA
CASSYSFSGANVLTF
TGTGCCAGCAGTTACTCTTTTTCTGGGGCCAACGTCCTGACTTTC
>TRBJ1-1|TRBV19|TRBD1|NA
CASSTNRGYMNTEAFF
TGTGCCAGTAGCACAAACAGGGGTTATATGAACACTGAAGCTTTCTTT
>TRBJ1-2|TRBV5-1|TRBD1|NA
CASSLTGHQQGSTF
TGCGCCAGCAGCTTGACCGGGCACCAACAGGGGAGCACCTTC
>TRBJ2-1|TRBV27|TRBD2|NA
CASSSSVGTSGTGEQFF
TGTGCCAGCAGTTCCTCCGTTGGGACTAGCGGGACGGGTGAGCAGTTCTTC
>TRBJ2-2|TRBV3-1/TRBV3-2|NA|NA
CASKSAGELFF
TGTGCCAGCAAGTCGGCCGGGGAGCTGTTTTTT
>TRBJ1-2|TRBV19|NA|NA
CASSPQEGLGYGYTF
TGTGCCAGTAGTCCCCAGGAGGGATTGGGCTATGGCTATACCTTC
>TRBJ2-3|TRBV3-1/TRBV3-2|NA|few
CASSPTRRGTQYF
TGTGCCAGCAGCCCGACCCGACGTGGTACGCAGTATTTT
>TRBJ1-1|TRBV7-9|TRBD1|NA
CASSSSRGLNTEAFF
TGTGCCAGCAGCTCAAGCAGGGGGCTGAACACTGAAGCTTTCTTT
>TRBJ1-1|TRBV29-1|TRBD1|NA
CSVLTGGTEAFF
TGCAGCGTACTAACAGGGGGCACTGAAGCTTTCTTT
>TRBJ2-5|TRBV7-8|TRBD2|few
CASSPPGGGRVQETQYF
TGTGCCAGCAGCCCCCCCGGCGGGGGGCGCGTCCAAGAGACCCAGTACTTC
>TRBJ1-6|TRBV30|NA|few
CAWSVQENSPLHF
TGTGCCTGGAGTGTACAAGAGAATTCACCCCTCCACTTT
>TRBJ1-2|TRBV5-1|NA|NA
CASSVRGWGYGYTF
TGCGCCAGCAGCGTCAGGGGATGGGGCTATGGCTACACCTTC
>TRBJ2-1|TRBV5-4|TRBD2|NA
CASSSGLAGGGEQFF
TGTGCCAGCAGTTCTGGACTAGCGGGAGGGGGTGAGCAGTTCTTC
>TRBJ1-2|TRBV2|NA|NA
CASTPGAVNSYIF
TGTGCCAGCACTCCGGGGGCGGTCAACAGCTACATCTTC
>TRBJ2-5|TRBV30|TRBD2|NA
CAWTSGDQETQYF
TGTGCCTGGACTAGCGGGGACCAAGAGACCCAGTACTTC
>TRBJ1-3|TRBV6-1|NA|NA
CASSEAEISGNTIYF
TGTGCCAGCAGTGAAGCGGAGATCTCTGGAAACACCATATATTTT
>TRBJ2-3|TRBV9|TRBD1|NA
CASSVAGQGETDTQYF
TGTGCCAGCAGCGTAGCCGGGCAGGGGGAGACAGATACGCAGTATTTT